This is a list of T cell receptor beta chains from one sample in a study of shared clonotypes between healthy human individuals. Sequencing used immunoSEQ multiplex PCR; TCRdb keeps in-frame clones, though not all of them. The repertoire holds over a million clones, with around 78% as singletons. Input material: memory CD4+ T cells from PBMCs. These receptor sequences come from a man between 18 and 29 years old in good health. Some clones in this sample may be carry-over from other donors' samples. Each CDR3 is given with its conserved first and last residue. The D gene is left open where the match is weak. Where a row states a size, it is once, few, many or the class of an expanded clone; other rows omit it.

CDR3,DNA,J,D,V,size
CASSLYSAGGTEAFF,TGTGCCAGCAGTTTGTATTCCGCGGGGGGAACTGAAGCTTTCTTT,TRBJ1-1,-,TRBV27,-
CASSSWETSGRNYEQYF,TGTGCCAGCAGCAGTTGGGAAACTAGCGGGAGGAACTACGAGCAGTACTTC,TRBJ2-7,TRBD2,TRBV28,-
CASGGRDIASGANVLTF,TGTGCCAGTGGGGGTAGAGATATCGCCTCTGGGGCCAACGTCCTGACTTTC,TRBJ2-6,-,TRBV19,once
CASSLVISGETQYF,TGCGCCAGCAGCCTGGTGATCTCGGGGGAGACCCAGTACTTC,TRBJ2-5,-,TRBV5-1,-
CASMTTTSGTTYEQYF,TGTGCCAGCATGACTACGACTAGCGGGACGACCTACGAGCAGTACTTC,TRBJ2-7,TRBD2,TRBV2,once
CASSSQRGTSSDTQYF,TGTGCCAGCAGCTCCCAAAGGGGGACTAGTTCAGATACGCAGTATTTT,TRBJ2-3,TRBD2,TRBV13,-
CSVVGGRGGNEQFF,TGCAGCGTTGTGGGCGGGAGGGGTGGCAATGAGCAGTTCTTC,TRBJ2-1,TRBD2,TRBV29-1,-
CASSGRQGSREQYF,TGTGCCAGCAGTGGACGCCAGGGGTCGCGGGAGCAGTACTTC,TRBJ2-7,-,TRBV28,-
CASSPTSGSGVRELFF,TGTGCCAGCAGCCCAACTAGCGGGAGTGGTGTAAGGGAGCTGTTTTTT,TRBJ2-2,TRBD2,TRBV7-9,-
CASSPPDSGSGGEQYF,TGTGCCAGCTCACCACCGGACAGCGGATCCGGGGGCGAGCAGTACTTC,TRBJ2-7,-,TRBV18,-
CASSEAQGSGYEQFF,TGTGCCAGCAGTGAAGCGCAAGGTTCGGGGTATGAGCAGTTCTTC,TRBJ2-1,-,TRBV6-1,-
CASSFSEDTQYF,TGTGCCAGCAGTTTCTCAGAAGATACGCAGTATTTT,TRBJ2-3,-,TRBV2,-
CASSSRTADYGYTF,TGCGCCAGCAGCTCCCGGACAGCCGATTATGGCTACACCTTC,TRBJ1-2,-,TRBV5-1,-
CASSEAAANYGYTF,TGTGCCAGCAGTGAGGCTGCAGCTAACTATGGCTACACCTTC,TRBJ1-2,-,TRBV2,-
CASTQLRLAGAYEQYF,TGTGCCAGCACCCAACTCAGGCTAGCGGGAGCCTACGAGCAGTACTTC,TRBJ2-7,TRBD2,TRBV7-2,-
CASSDSITNTGELFF,TGTGCCAGCAGTGACTCAATCACAAACACCGGGGAGCTGTTTTTT,TRBJ2-2,-,TRBV25-1,-
CASSRTSGSAYEQYF,TGTGCCAGCAGCCGAACTAGCGGGAGTGCCTACGAGCAGTACTTC,TRBJ2-7,TRBD2,TRBV9,-
CASSLSTGRENYGYTF,TGTGCCAGCAGCCTATCGACAGGGAGGGAAAACTATGGCTACACCTTC,TRBJ1-2,TRBD1,TRBV7-2,once
CASSIAAGRGYTF,TGTGCCAGTAGTATCGCGGCAGGGCGAGGCTACACCTTC,TRBJ1-2,-,TRBV19,once
CASSMNSGEKLFF,TGTGCCAGCAGCATGAATAGTGGGGAAAAACTGTTTTTT,TRBJ1-4,-,TRBV5-8,-
CASTVPSTDTQYF,TGTGCCAGCACCGTCCCAAGCACAGATACGCAGTATTTT,TRBJ2-3,-,TRBV6-5,-
CASSLQPGSSEQYF,TGTGCCAGCAGCTTACAACCGGGGTCGAGCGAGCAGTACTTC,TRBJ2-7,-,TRBV7-7,-
CAISGDRDTEAFF,TGTGCCATCAGTGGGGACAGGGACACTGAAGCTTTCTTT,TRBJ1-1,TRBD1,TRBV10-3,-
CAWSAIYSSYNSPLHF,TGTGCCTGGAGTGCCATTTATAGCTCCTATAATTCACCCCTCCACTTT,TRBJ1-6,-,TRBV30,-
CASSISSGGSYEQYF,TGTGCCAGTAGTATATCATCAGGGGGTTCCTACGAGCAGTACTTC,TRBJ2-7,TRBD1,TRBV19,few
CASRLRTSGINTGELFF,TGTGCCAGCAGGCTGAGGACTAGCGGGATAAACACCGGGGAGCTGTTTTTT,TRBJ2-2,TRBD2,TRBV7-2,-
CASSARQYGYTF,TGTGCCAGCAGCGCCAGACAGTATGGCTACACCTTC,TRBJ1-2,-,TRBV9,few
CASGPRTDTQYF,TGTGCCAGCGGACCGCGAACAGATACGCAGTATTTT,TRBJ2-3,-,TRBV19,-
CASSEWGRETQYF,TGCGCCAGCAGCGAGTGGGGTCGGGAGACCCAGTACTTC,TRBJ2-5,-,TRBV5-1,-
CASSLAGGGNQPQHF,TGTGCCAGCAGCTTAGCCGGGGGGGGAAATCAGCCCCAGCATTTT,TRBJ1-5,-,TRBV7-8,few
CASRRLLGGTDEQYF,TGTGCCAGCCGACGCCTGCTAGGGGGAACGGACGAGCAGTACTTC,TRBJ2-7,-,TRBV27,-
CASARTGVGEAFF,TGTGCCAGCGCGAGGACAGGGGTCGGTGAAGCTTTCTTT,TRBJ1-1,-,TRBV21-1,-
CASRGGQSYEQYF,TGTGCCAGCAGGGGGGGACAGTCCTACGAGCAGTACTTC,TRBJ2-7,-,TRBV2,-
CASSLEGGPGGYGYTF,TGTGCCAGTAGCCTAGAAGGGGGCCCCGGCGGCTATGGCTACACCTTC,TRBJ1-2,TRBD1,TRBV19,-
CASSKGTGGGQETQYF,TGTGCCAGTAGTAAAGGGACAGGAGGAGGGCAAGAGACCCAGTACTTC,TRBJ2-5,TRBD1,TRBV19,-
CAISGGTVNEQFF,TGTGCCATCAGTGGAGGGACCGTCAATGAGCAGTTCTTC,TRBJ2-1,-,TRBV10-3,-
CASSVMTGGFGESFF,TGCGCCAGCAGCGTTATGACAGGGGGCTTCGGTGAGTCTTTCTTT,TRBJ1-1,TRBD1,TRBV5-1,-
CASSVVGNTDTQYF,TGTGCCAGCAGTGTGGTCGGCAACACAGATACGCAGTATTTT,TRBJ2-3,-,TRBV6-1,-
CASSLAHISDTEAFF,TGTGCCAGCAGCCTAGCCCACATTAGTGATACTGAAGCTTTCTTT,TRBJ1-1,-,TRBV7-9,-
CASSSYPSLGGTFGYTF,TGTGCCAGCAGCTCTTACCCGTCATTAGGGGGTACTTTTGGCTACACCTTC,TRBJ1-2,-,TRBV5-4,-
CASSPRGAGSYNSPLHF,TGTGCCAGCAGCCCCAGAGGGGCTGGTTCCTATAATTCACCCCTCCACTTT,TRBJ1-6,-,TRBV7-2,-
CASSLSGGLGSNQPQHF,TGTGCCAGCAGTTTATCCGGGGGGCTGGGGAGCAATCAGCCCCAGCATTTT,TRBJ1-5,-,TRBV27,-
CASRGRRGSYNEQFF,TGTGCCAGTAGGGGGAGAAGAGGCTCCTACAATGAGCAGTTCTTC,TRBJ2-1,-,TRBV19,-
CASSLVFDTEAFF,TGCGCCAGCAGCTTAGTTTTTGACACTGAAGCTTTCTTT,TRBJ1-1,-,TRBV5-1,-
CASSDGDDVSYNEQFF,TGTGCCAGCAGCGATGGTGACGACGTCTCCTACAATGAGCAGTTCTTC,TRBJ2-1,-,TRBV7-2,-
CASSSERGAGQPQHF,TGTGCCAGCAGCTCCGAGAGGGGGGCAGGTCAGCCCCAGCATTTT,TRBJ1-5,-,TRBV11-2,few
CASSVTFTGDTQYF,TGTGCCAGCAGCGTAACCTTCACCGGGGATACGCAGTATTTT,TRBJ2-3,-,TRBV9,-